The rows below give T cell receptor beta chains drawn from one sample of a study of blood T cell repertoires in COVID-19. This table comes from immunoSEQ multiplex PCR, and its TCRdb copy is limited to in-frame clones, with some not included. Seen here are 120,000 to 150,000 clones, approximately 85% observed once, and the top ten hold roughly 8%. Material: peripheral blood. The receptors were sampled from a woman aged 55-75 years with COVID-19, enrolled during active disease. The CDR3 runs from the conserved cysteine through the conserved F or W. Each record gives: D gene, clone size, V gene, J gene, CDR3 protein, CDR3 DNA. A D gene is named only where the DNA matches it firmly. A row's size may be missing; if present it is once, few, many or a size class.

d_gene: .
abundance: .
v_gene: TRBV27
j_gene: TRBJ1-2
CDR3aa: CASSWLSTRHLDGYTF
CDR3nt: TGTGCCAGCAGTTGGTTGTCTACGAGGCATCTCGATGGCTACACCTTC

d_gene: TRBD2
abundance: .
v_gene: TRBV6-1
j_gene: TRBJ2-7
CDR3aa: CASSDVLGTSGGAVTYEQYF
CDR3nt: TGTGCCAGCAGTGATGTACTCGGGACTAGCGGGGGGGCCGTTACCTACGAGCAGTACTTC

d_gene: .
abundance: .
v_gene: TRBV24-1
j_gene: TRBJ2-1
CDR3aa: CATSDPAGADNEQFF
CDR3nt: TGTGCCACCAGTGACCCCGCGGGGGCCGACAATGAGCAGTTCTTC

d_gene: TRBD1
abundance: .
v_gene: TRBV25-1
j_gene: TRBJ1-2
CDR3aa: CASSHETGAETYFEVYTF
CDR3nt: TGTGCCAGCAGCCATGAGACAGGGGCGGAAACCTACTTTGAGGTCTACACCTTC

d_gene: .
abundance: .
v_gene: TRBV3-1/TRBV3-2
j_gene: TRBJ2-2
CDR3aa: CASSQDLTGGNTGELFF
CDR3nt: TGTGCCAGCAGCCAAGATCTGACAGGAGGAAACACCGGGGAGCTGTTTTTT

d_gene: .
abundance: once
v_gene: TRBV2
j_gene: TRBJ1-3
CDR3aa: CASSEQGYENTIYF
CDR3nt: TGTGCCAGCAGTGAACAGGGGTACGAAAACACCATATATTTT

d_gene: .
abundance: .
v_gene: TRBV6-2/TRBV6-3
j_gene: TRBJ2-3
CDR3aa: CASSYSSSGQTLTDTQYF
CDR3nt: TGTGCCAGCAGTTACTCCTCGTCTGGACAAACTCTCACAGATACGCAGTATTTT

d_gene: TRBD1
abundance: .
v_gene: TRBV28
j_gene: TRBJ1-5
CDR3aa: CASSLGTGYQPQHF
CDR3nt: TGTGCCAGCAGTTTAGGGACAGGCTATCAGCCCCAGCATTTT

d_gene: TRBD2
abundance: .
v_gene: TRBV9
j_gene: TRBJ2-7
CDR3aa: CASSRTGLAAYEQYF
CDR3nt: TGTGCCAGCAGCCGCACTGGACTAGCGGCCTACGAGCAGTACTTC

d_gene: .
abundance: .
v_gene: TRBV27
j_gene: TRBJ1-6
CDR3aa: CASSSLFLGVLRNSPLHF
CDR3nt: TGTGCCAGCAGTTCCCTTTTTCTCGGGGTGCTTCGGAATTCACCCCTCCACTTT

d_gene: .
abundance: .
v_gene: TRBV2
j_gene: TRBJ1-2
CDR3aa: CASSEGGGNGYTF
CDR3nt: TGTGCCAGCAGTGAAGGGGGCGGGAATGGCTACACCTTC

d_gene: .
abundance: .
v_gene: TRBV3-1/TRBV3-2
j_gene: TRBJ2-5
CDR3aa: CASSQDSGQETQYF
CDR3nt: TGTGCCAGCAGCCAAGACAGCGGCCAAGAGACCCAGTACTTC

d_gene: TRBD1
abundance: .
v_gene: TRBV3-1/TRBV3-2
j_gene: TRBJ1-2
CDR3aa: CASSQEGQGLGYTF
CDR3nt: TGTGCCAGCAGCCAAGAAGGACAGGGTCTCGGCTACACCTTC

d_gene: .
abundance: once
v_gene: TRBV9
j_gene: TRBJ1-6
CDR3aa: CASSVGPASSYNSPLHF
CDR3nt: TGTGCCAGCAGCGTAGGCCCTGCGAGCTCCTATAATTCACCCCTCCACTTT

d_gene: .
abundance: .
v_gene: TRBV27
j_gene: TRBJ2-1
CDR3aa: CASMRPSSYNEQFF
CDR3nt: TGTGCCAGTATGCGGCCGAGCTCCTACAATGAGCAGTTCTTC

d_gene: .
abundance: .
v_gene: TRBV10-2
j_gene: TRBJ1-1
CDR3aa: CASGGDATLAFF
CDR3nt: TGCGCCAGCGGAGGGGACGCCACCTTAGCTTTCTTT

d_gene: .
abundance: .
v_gene: TRBV5-1
j_gene: TRBJ1-1
CDR3aa: CASSFGGEAEAFF
CDR3nt: TGCGCCAGCAGCTTTGGGGGCGAGGCTGAAGCTTTCTTT

d_gene: .
abundance: .
v_gene: TRBV29-1
j_gene: TRBJ1-1
CDR3aa: CSVDQTGNTEAFF
CDR3nt: TGCAGCGTTGACCAGACAGGGAACACTGAAGCTTTCTTT

d_gene: .
abundance: .
v_gene: TRBV27
j_gene: TRBJ2-5
CDR3aa: CASSFAGRETQYF
CDR3nt: TGTGCCAGCAGTTTTGCGGGGAGGGAGACCCAGTACTTC

d_gene: .
abundance: .
v_gene: TRBV6-5
j_gene: TRBJ2-2
CDR3aa: CASRPLAGELFF
CDR3nt: TGTGCCAGCAGGCCCTTAGCCGGGGAGCTGTTTTTT

d_gene: .
abundance: .
v_gene: TRBV14
j_gene: TRBJ2-1
CDR3aa: CASGLDWGAYNEQFF
CDR3nt: TGTGCCAGCGGCCTCGACTGGGGAGCCTACAATGAGCAGTTCTTC

d_gene: TRBD2
abundance: once
v_gene: TRBV3-1/TRBV3-2
j_gene: TRBJ2-3
CDR3aa: CASTGGGRTDTQYF
CDR3nt: TGTGCCAGCACCGGGGGGGGAAGGACAGATACGCAGTATTTT

d_gene: .
abundance: .
v_gene: TRBV19
j_gene: TRBJ1-5
CDR3aa: CASSTEGRGNQPQHF
CDR3nt: TGTGCCAGTAGTACTGAGGGTCGGGGCAATCAGCCCCAGCATTTT

d_gene: TRBD1
abundance: .
v_gene: TRBV2
j_gene: TRBJ1-5
CDR3aa: CASSSQTGGNNQPQHF
CDR3nt: TGTGCCAGCAGTTCTCAGACAGGGGGCAACAATCAGCCCCAGCATTTT

d_gene: TRBD2
abundance: .
v_gene: TRBV18
j_gene: TRBJ2-1
CDR3aa: CASSPLLAEHNEQFF
CDR3nt: TGTGCCAGCTCACCCCTACTAGCGGAGCACAATGAGCAGTTCTTC

d_gene: .
abundance: .
v_gene: TRBV30
j_gene: TRBJ1-1
CDR3aa: CAWSGGPEAFF
CDR3nt: TGTGCCTGGAGTGGGGGGCCTGAAGCTTTCTTT

d_gene: TRBD2
abundance: .
v_gene: TRBV5-1
j_gene: TRBJ2-2
CDR3aa: CASSPAGTSGPRTGELFF
CDR3nt: TGCGCCAGCAGCCCAGCCGGGACTAGCGGGCCACGCACCGGGGAGCTGTTTTTT

d_gene: .
abundance: .
v_gene: TRBV5-4
j_gene: TRBJ2-5
CDR3aa: CASSLGGVEETQYF
CDR3nt: TGTGCCAGCAGCTTGGGCGGCGTTGAAGAGACCCAGTACTTC

d_gene: TRBD1
abundance: .
v_gene: TRBV9
j_gene: TRBJ1-2
CDR3aa: CASSPGIGTGRGYTF
CDR3nt: TGTGCCAGCAGCCCCGGGATAGGGACAGGTCGTGGCTACACCTTC

d_gene: .
abundance: few
v_gene: TRBV6-5
j_gene: TRBJ2-2
CDR3aa: CASREGNTGELFF
CDR3nt: TGTGCCAGCAGAGAGGGGAACACCGGGGAGCTGTTTTTT

d_gene: TRBD1
abundance: .
v_gene: TRBV6-5
j_gene: TRBJ2-1
CDR3aa: CASSLRTGSNEQFF
CDR3nt: TGTGCCAGCAGTCTCCGGACAGGTTCCAATGAGCAGTTCTTC

d_gene: .
abundance: .
v_gene: TRBV5-6
j_gene: TRBJ1-1
CDR3aa: CASSPETGEVRTEAFF
CDR3nt: TGTGCCAGCAGCCCAGAGACAGGTGAGGTGAGGACTGAAGCTTTCTTT

d_gene: .
abundance: .
v_gene: TRBV6-5
j_gene: TRBJ2-2
CDR3aa: CASSFSGSGGPGELFF
CDR3nt: TGTGCCAGCAGTTTCTCAGGGAGCGGAGGTCCCGGGGAGCTGTTTTTT

d_gene: TRBD1
abundance: .
v_gene: TRBV27
j_gene: TRBJ1-5
CDR3aa: CASRPSGGGRQPQHF
CDR3nt: TGTGCCAGCAGGCCCTCAGGGGGTGGTCGTCAGCCCCAGCATTTT

d_gene: TRBD1
abundance: .
v_gene: TRBV7-3
j_gene: TRBJ1-1
CDR3aa: CASSPGGLVTEAFF
CDR3nt: TGTGCCAGCAGCCCAGGGGGCTTGGTCACTGAAGCTTTCTTT

d_gene: .
abundance: once
v_gene: TRBV9
j_gene: TRBJ2-3
CDR3aa: CASSGRSSGPDTQYF
CDR3nt: TGTGCCAGCAGCGGCCGGTCGAGTGGGCCAGATACGCAGTATTTT

d_gene: TRBD1
abundance: once
v_gene: TRBV9
j_gene: TRBJ1-1
CDR3aa: CASSVGDRPMNTEAFF
CDR3nt: TGTGCCAGCAGCGTAGGGGACAGGCCCATGAACACTGAAGCTTTCTTT

d_gene: TRBD2
abundance: .
v_gene: TRBV3-1/TRBV3-2
j_gene: TRBJ2-7
CDR3aa: CASSGTSYEQYF
CDR3nt: TGTGCCAGCAGCGGGACTAGCTACGAGCAGTACTTC

d_gene: TRBD2
abundance: .
v_gene: TRBV9
j_gene: TRBJ2-1
CDR3aa: CASSVATGTSGTGGLPGNEQFF
CDR3nt: TGTGCCAGCAGCGTAGCTACGGGGACTAGCGGAACGGGAGGGTTACCGGGCAATGAGCAGTTCTTC

d_gene: .
abundance: .
v_gene: TRBV6-5
j_gene: TRBJ1-6
CDR3aa: CASRAGYNSPLHF
CDR3nt: TGTGCCAGCAGGGCAGGGTATAATTCACCCCTCCACTTT

d_gene: .
abundance: .
v_gene: TRBV14
j_gene: TRBJ2-3
CDR3aa: CASSQDGEKSTDTQYF
CDR3nt: TGTGCCAGCAGCCAAGATGGGGAGAAAAGCACAGATACGCAGTATTTT

d_gene: TRBD2
abundance: .
v_gene: TRBV7-8
j_gene: TRBJ2-1
CDR3aa: CASSFRGVTYNEQFF
CDR3nt: TGTGCCAGCAGCTTTCGGGGGGTTACCTACAATGAGCAGTTCTTC

d_gene: TRBD2
abundance: .
v_gene: TRBV7-9
j_gene: TRBJ2-3
CDR3aa: CASSPGGLAGSTDTQYF
CDR3nt: TGTGCCAGCAGCCCAGGAGGGCTAGCGGGGAGCACAGATACGCAGTATTTT

d_gene: .
abundance: once
v_gene: TRBV21-1
j_gene: TRBJ1-3
CDR3aa: CASSKWRTDSGNTIYF
CDR3nt: TGTGCCAGCAGCAAGTGGAGGACAGACTCTGGAAACACCATATATTTT

d_gene: .
abundance: once
v_gene: TRBV7-9
j_gene: TRBJ1-1
CDR3aa: CASSSTGSTEAFF
CDR3nt: TGTGCCAGCAGCTCTACAGGGTCCACTGAAGCTTTCTTT

d_gene: TRBD2
abundance: once
v_gene: TRBV19
j_gene: TRBJ2-5
CDR3aa: CASSPPLGISGGALETQYF
CDR3nt: TGTGCCAGTAGTCCCCCGCTTGGGATTAGCGGGGGGGCTCTAGAGACCCAGTACTTC

d_gene: TRBD2
abundance: once
v_gene: TRBV5-1
j_gene: TRBJ2-3
CDR3aa: CASSLPLGLAGATDTQYF
CDR3nt: TGCGCCAGCAGCTTACCTCTCGGGCTAGCGGGGGCCACAGATACGCAGTATTTT